This T cell receptor beta chain comes out of a study of identifying expanded T cells in peripheral blood. Notes on the study in general: Variance in clone template counts between approximately 2-week samples significantly increased with total template count across all healthy donors.

This clone occurred once. The target antigen is unknown. J gave up 2 bases and V 5 bases, and 3 bases lay outside the gene matches. CDR3 length: 15 residues. Germline V CDR1 and CDR2: SGHTA, FQGNSA. Collection occurred without any documented infections or immune events in donors. Here immunoSEQ multiplex PCR was the method, and the copy in TCRdb shows in-frame clones only, minus some. The sample shows around 90,000 clones, roughly 88% of them seen only once. The J gene is TRBJ2-5, the V gene TRBV7-2; 12 positions match TRBD2. Sample: blood. This sequence originates from a person aged 18 to 70 in good health. This chain's CDR3 is CASSRGLAGQETQYF. The DNA for the CDR3 is TGTGCCAGCAGCCGCGGACTAGCGGGGCAAGAGACCCAGTACTTC.